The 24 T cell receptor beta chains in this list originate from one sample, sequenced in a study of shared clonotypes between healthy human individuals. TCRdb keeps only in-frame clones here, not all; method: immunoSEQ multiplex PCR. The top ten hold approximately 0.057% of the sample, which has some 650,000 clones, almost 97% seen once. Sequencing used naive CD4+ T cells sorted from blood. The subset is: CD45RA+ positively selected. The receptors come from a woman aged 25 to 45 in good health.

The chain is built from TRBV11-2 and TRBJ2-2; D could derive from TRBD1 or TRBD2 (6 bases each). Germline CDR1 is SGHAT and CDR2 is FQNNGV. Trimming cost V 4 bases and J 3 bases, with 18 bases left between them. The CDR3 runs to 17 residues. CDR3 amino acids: CASSSRGPGTYTGELFF. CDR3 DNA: TGTGCCAGCAGCTCCAGGGGCCCCGGGACTTACACCGGGGAGCTGTTTTTT.

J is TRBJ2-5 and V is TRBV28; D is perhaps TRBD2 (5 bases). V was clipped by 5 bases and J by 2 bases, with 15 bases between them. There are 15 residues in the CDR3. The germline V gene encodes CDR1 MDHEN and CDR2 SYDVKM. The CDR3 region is CASSVREAVQETQYF. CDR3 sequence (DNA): TGTGCCAGCAGTGTCCGGGAAGCTGTACAAGAGACCCAGTACTTC.

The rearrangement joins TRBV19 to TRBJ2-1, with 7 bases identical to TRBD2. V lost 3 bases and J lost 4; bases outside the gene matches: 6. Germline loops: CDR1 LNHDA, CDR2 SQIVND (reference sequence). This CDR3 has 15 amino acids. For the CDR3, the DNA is TGTGCCAGTAGTATTTGGCGGGAGTCATACAATGAGCAGTTCTTC. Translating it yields CASSIWRESYNEQFF.

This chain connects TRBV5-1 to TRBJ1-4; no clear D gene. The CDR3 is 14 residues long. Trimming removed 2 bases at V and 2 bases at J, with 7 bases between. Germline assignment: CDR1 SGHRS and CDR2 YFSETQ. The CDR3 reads CASSFGDTNEKLFF. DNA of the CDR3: TGCGCCAGCAGCTTTGGGGATACTAATGAAAAACTGTTTTTT. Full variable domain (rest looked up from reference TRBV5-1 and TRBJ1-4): KAGVTQTPRYLIKTRGQQVTLSCSPISGHRSVSWYQQTPGQGLQFLFEYFSETQRNKGNFPGRFSGRQFSNSRSEMNVSTLELGDSALYLCASSFGDTNEKLFFGSGTQLSVL.

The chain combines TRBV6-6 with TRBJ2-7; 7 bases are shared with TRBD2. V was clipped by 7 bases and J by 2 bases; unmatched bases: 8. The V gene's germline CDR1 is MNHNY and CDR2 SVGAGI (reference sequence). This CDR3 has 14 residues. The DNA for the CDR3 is TGTGCCAGCATTTCGGGAGGAGACACCTACGAGCAGTACTTC. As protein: CASISGGDTYEQYF.

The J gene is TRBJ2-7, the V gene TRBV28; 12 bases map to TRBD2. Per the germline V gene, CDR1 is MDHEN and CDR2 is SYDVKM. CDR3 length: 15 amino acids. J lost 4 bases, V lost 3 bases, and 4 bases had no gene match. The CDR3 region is CASSLALAGGYEQYF. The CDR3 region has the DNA TGTGCCAGCAGTTTGGCCCTAGCGGGAGGGTACGAGCAGTACTTC.

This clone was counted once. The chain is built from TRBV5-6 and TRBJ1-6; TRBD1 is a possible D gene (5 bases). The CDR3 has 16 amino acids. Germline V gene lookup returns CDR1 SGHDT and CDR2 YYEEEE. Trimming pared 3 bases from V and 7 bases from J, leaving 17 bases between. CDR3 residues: CASSSGSGSGNSPLHF. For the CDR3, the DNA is TGTGCCAGCAGCTCGGGTTCAGGGAGCGGGAATTCACCCCTCCACTTT.

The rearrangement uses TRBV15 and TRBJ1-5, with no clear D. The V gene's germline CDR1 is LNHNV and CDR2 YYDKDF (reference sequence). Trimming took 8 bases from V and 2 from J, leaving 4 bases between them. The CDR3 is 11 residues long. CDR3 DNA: TGTGCCACCGGGGGCAATCAGCCCCAGCATTTT. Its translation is CATGGNQPQHF. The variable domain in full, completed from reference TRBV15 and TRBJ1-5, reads DAMVIQNPRYQVTQFGKPVTLSCSQTLNHNVMYWYQQKSSQAPKLLFHYYDKDFNNEADTPDNFQSRRPNTSFCFLDIRSPGLGDTAMYLCATGGNQPQHFGDGTRLSIL.

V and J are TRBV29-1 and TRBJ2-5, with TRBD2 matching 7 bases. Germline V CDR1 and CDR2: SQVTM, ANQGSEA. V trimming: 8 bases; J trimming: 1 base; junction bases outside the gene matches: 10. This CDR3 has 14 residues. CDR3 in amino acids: CSTWEGELQETQYF. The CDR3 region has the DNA TGCAGCACATGGGAGGGTGAGCTCCAAGAGACCCAGTACTTC.

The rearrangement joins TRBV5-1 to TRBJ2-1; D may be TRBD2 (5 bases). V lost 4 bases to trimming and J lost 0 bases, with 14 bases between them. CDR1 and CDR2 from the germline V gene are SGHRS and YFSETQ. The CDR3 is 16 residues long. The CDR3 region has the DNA TGCGCCAGCAGCGGCCAGCGGCCGAGCTCCTACAATGAGCAGTTCTTC. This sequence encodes CASSGQRPSSYNEQFF.

CDR3: CASSPLGGANVLTF. The DNA for the CDR3 is TGTGCCAGCAGCCCCTTGGGAGGGGCCAACGTCCTGACTTTC. The chain couples TRBV2 to TRBJ2-6; D is uncertain. Trimming cost V 6 bases and J 4 bases, with 10 bases left between them. The CDR3 is 14 residues long. Germline V gene sequence: CDR1 SNHLY, CDR2 FYNNEI.

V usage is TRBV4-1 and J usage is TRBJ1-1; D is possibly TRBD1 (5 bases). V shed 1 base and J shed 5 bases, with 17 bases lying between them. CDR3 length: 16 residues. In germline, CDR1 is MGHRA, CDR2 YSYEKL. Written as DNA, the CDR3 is TGCGCCAGCAGCCAAGGCCTGAGGGGCCCAGGGACTGAAGCTTTCTTT. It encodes CASSQGLRGPGTEAFF.

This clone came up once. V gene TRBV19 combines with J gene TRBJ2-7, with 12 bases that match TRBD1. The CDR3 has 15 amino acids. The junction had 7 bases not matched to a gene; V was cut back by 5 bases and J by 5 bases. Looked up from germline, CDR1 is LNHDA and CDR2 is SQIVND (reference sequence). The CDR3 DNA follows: TGTGCCAGTAGTGCTCCGGGACAGGGGGCCGACGAGCAGTACTTC. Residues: CASSAPGQGADEQYF.

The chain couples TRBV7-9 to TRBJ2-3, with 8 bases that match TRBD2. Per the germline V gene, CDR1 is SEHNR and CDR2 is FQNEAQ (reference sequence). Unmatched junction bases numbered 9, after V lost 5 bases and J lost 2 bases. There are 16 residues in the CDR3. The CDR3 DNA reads TGTGCCAGCAGCACCTATAGCGGGATCAACACAGATACGCAGTATTTT. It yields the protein CASSTYSGINTDTQYF.

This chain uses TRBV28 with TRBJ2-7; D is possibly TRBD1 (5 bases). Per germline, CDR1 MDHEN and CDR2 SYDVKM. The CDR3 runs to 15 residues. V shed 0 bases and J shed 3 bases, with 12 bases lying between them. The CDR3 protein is CASSLWGGHHYEQYF. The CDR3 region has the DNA TGTGCCAGCAGTTTATGGGGCGGACACCACTACGAGCAGTACTTC.

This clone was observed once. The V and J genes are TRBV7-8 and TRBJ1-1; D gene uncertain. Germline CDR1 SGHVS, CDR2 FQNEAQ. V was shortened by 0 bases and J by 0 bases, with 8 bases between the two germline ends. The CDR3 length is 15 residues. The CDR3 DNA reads TGTGCCAGCAGCTTAGCGCCAGTCATGAACACTGAAGCTTTCTTT. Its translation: CASSLAPVMNTEAFF.

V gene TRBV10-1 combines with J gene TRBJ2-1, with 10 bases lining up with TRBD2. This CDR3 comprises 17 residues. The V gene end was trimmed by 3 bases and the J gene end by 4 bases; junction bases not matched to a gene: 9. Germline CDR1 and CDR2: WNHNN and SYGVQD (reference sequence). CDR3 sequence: CASSDKAGGPGYNEQFF. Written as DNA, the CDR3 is TGCGCCAGCAGTGACAAAGCGGGAGGGCCGGGATACAATGAGCAGTTCTTC.

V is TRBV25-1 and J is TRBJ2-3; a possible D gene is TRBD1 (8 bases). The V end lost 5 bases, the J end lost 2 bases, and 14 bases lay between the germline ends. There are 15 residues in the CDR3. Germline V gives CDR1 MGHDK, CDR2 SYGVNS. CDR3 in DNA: TGTGCCAGCAGTCAACAGGGGGGGAACACAGATACGCAGTATTTT. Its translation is CASSQQGGNTDTQYF.

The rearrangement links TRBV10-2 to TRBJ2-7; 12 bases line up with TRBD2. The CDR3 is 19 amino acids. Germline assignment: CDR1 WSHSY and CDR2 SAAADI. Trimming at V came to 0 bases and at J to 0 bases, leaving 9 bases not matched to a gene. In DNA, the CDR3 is TGCGCCAGCAGTGAGTCCACGAGGAGGACTAGCGGGAACTCCTACGAGCAGTACTTC. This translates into CASSESTRRTSGNSYEQYF.

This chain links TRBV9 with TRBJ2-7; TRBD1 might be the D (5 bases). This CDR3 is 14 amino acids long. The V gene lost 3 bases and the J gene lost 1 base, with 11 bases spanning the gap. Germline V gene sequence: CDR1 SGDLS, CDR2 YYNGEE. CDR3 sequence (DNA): TGTGCCAGCAGCGCCCGACAGAATTCCTACGAGCAGTACTTC. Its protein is CASSARQNSYEQYF.

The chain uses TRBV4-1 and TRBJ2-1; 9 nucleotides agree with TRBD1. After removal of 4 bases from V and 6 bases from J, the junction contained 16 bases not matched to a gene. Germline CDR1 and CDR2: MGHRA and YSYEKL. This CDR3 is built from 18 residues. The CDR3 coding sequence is TGCGCCAGCAGCCGAGACAGACTAAAACAGGGGGCGAGCAATGAGCAGTTCTTC. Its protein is CASSRDRLKQGASNEQFF.

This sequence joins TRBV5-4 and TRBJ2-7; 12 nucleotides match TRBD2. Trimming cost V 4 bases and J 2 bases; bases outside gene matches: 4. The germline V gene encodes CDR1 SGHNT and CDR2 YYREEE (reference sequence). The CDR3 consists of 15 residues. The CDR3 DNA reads TGTGCCAGCAGCCCCCTAGCGGGAGGGACCTACGAGCAGTACTTC. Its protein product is CASSPLAGGTYEQYF.

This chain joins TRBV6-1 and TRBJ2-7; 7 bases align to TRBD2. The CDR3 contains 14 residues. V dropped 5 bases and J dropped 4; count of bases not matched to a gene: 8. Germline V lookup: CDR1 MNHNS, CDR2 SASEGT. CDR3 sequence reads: CASSPGRGVYEQYF. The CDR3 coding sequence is TGTGCCAGCAGTCCGGGCCGGGGGGTATACGAGCAGTACTTC.

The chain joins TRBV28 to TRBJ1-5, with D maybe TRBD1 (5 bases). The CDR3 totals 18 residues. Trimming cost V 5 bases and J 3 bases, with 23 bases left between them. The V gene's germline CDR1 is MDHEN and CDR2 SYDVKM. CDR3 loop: CASSLTLLRRGFNQPQHF. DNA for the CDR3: TGTGCCAGCAGTCTAACGTTATTACGGAGGGGATTCAATCAGCCCCAGCATTTT.